The 4 T cell receptor beta chains below all came from one sample that was sequenced in a study of lymphopenia after photon versus proton radiotherapy. Repertoires were generated with immunoSEQ multiplex PCR, while TCRdb's copy carries only in-frame clones and drops some. The sample records roughly 25,000 clones, more than 80% being singletons. Sequencing used peripheral blood, obtained from a patient treated with photon-based radiotherapy. The receptors stem from a young man with gastric cancer.

J is TRBJ2-7 and V is TRBV2, with D possibly matching TRBD2 (5 bases). The CDR3 spans 14 residues. V was pared by 4 bases and J by 6 bases, with 16 bases between. Looked up from germline, CDR1 is SNHLY and CDR2 is FYNNEI. CDR3 nucleotide sequence: TGTGCCAGCAGTGGGACCACCATAGGAGGCGAGCAGTACTTC. This gives the protein CASSGTTIGGEQYF.

Details on this clone: At the DNA level, this CDR3 is encoded by other sequences in the same sample as well. The rearrangement uses TRBV28 and TRBJ1-1; D call uncertain. The V and J ends lost 5 bases and 4 bases respectively, with 14 bases between them. The CDR3 spans 14 residues. Germline CDR1 and CDR2: MDHEN and SYDVKM. The CDR3 spells CASSPRLAGTEAFF. The CDR3 DNA is TGTGCCAGCAGTCCCAGACTGGCCGGCACTGAAGCTTTCTTT.

V and J are TRBV10-3 and TRBJ2-7, with D tentatively TRBD1 or TRBD2 (5 bases each). With 5 bases removed from V and 0 bases from J, the gap between germline ends came to 11 bases. The CDR3 spans 14 residues. Germline V CDR1 and CDR2: ENHRY, SYGVKD. The CDR3 sequence is CAISRGTSSYEQYF. The CDR3 bases are TGTGCCATCAGTCGGGGCACGAGCTCCTACGAGCAGTACTTC.

The chain joins TRBV5-6 to TRBJ1-5; weak D call: TRBD1 (6 bases). CDR3 size: 14 residues. V lost 2 bases to trimming and J lost 9 bases, with 15 bases between them. Per the germline V gene, CDR1 is SGHDT and CDR2 is YYEEEE. The CDR3 DNA reads as TGTGCCAGCAGCTTTGGGGCAGGGGAAAGGCCCCAGCATTTT. Amino acids: CASSFGAGERPQHF.